The clone carrying this TCR beta chain was detected a few times. As yet, its antigen is unknown. The record originates from a study of regulatory T cells in long-lasting Graves disease. As for the study in general: Antithyroid drug use was under 3 months in newly diagnosed Graves' patients.

There are 17 residues in the CDR3. Looked up from germline, CDR1 is SGHTA and CDR2 is FQGTGA. V was clipped by 5 bases and J by 6 bases, with 22 bases between them. iRepertoire HTBI primers and Arm-PCR of CDR3 regions built TCR beta libraries. One entry per CDR3 protein, called by TCRdb with MiXCR from the multiplex PCR reads. The data hold about 430,000 distinct CDR3 sequences, with 14% to 15% observed a single time. Regarding time point: newly diagnosed GD, antithyroid drugs for less than 3 months. Isolated PBMC RNA provided the starting material for the TCR library. Findings of the study overall: Favored gene segments in persistent disease were TRBV28, TRBJ1-2 and TRBJ2-5. Patients with persistent disease shared roughly 3,000 public clonotypes, outpacing the approximately 950 shared by new patients.

Separately, the same data were catalogued under a study of T cells in Graves' hyperthyroidism and ophthalmopathy. This second study says: Diagnoses were made from clinical symptoms, serum measures (thyroxine and TRAb), thyroid ultrasound and orbital computed tomography.

This sequence originates from a woman aged 40 to 49 with Graves disease. The chain links TRBV7-3 to TRBJ2-2, with D tentatively TRBD2 (5 bases). The sequencing used peripheral blood mononuclear cells (PBMCs), collected at new diagnosis, from a patient treated with antithyroid drugs. The chain's CDR3 is CASSPGPSNLGSGELFF. The CDR3, as DNA: TGTGCCAGCAGCCCAGGCCCTAGCAATTTAGGATCCGGGGAGCTGTTTTTT.